This T cell receptor (beta chain) was profiled in a study of cytomegalovirus exposure and HLA in healthy donors. Turning to the study itself: An early data release held approximately 80 million unique TCRs from HLA-typed donors.

Primers included in the PCR were 60 Vbeta and 13 Jbeta primers. Sequencing was performed with immunoSEQ multiplex PCR; in TCRdb, only in-frame clones are kept and a portion is missing. The sample carries roughly 200,000 clones, 70% to 90% recorded once. The J segment lost 4 bases and the V segment lost 6 bases, leaving 4 bases of the junction unmatched. The CDR3 is made up of 14 amino acids. Germline loops: CDR1 MNHEY, CDR2 SVGAGI. The sequence derives from a man aged 25-40 years in good health and CMV-seronegative. The sample comprised PBMCs. This chain connects TRBV6-5 to TRBJ1-4, with 8 bases aligning to TRBD1. The CDR3 sequence: CASRQTGDNEKLFF. CDR3 DNA sequence: TGTGCCAGCAGACAGACAGGGGATAATGAAAAACTGTTTTTT.